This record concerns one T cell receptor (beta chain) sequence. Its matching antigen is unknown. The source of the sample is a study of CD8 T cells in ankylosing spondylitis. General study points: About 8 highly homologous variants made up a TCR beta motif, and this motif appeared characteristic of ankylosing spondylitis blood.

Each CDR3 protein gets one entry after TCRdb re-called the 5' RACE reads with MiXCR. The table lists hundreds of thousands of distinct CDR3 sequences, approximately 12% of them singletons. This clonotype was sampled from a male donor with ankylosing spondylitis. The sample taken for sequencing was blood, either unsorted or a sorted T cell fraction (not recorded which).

CDR3 amino acids: CASSFGGRVYGYTF. The DNA for the CDR3 is TGTGCCAGCAGCTTCGGAGGCCGGGTCTATGGCTACACCTTC. The V call is TRBV11-2, the J call TRBJ1-2; D unresolved. The CDR3 consists of 14 residues. Deletions cut 3 bases from V and 4 bases from J, with 12 bases between. In germline, CDR1 is SGHAT, CDR2 FQNNGV.